This TCR beta chain was captured in a study of blood T cell repertoires in COVID-19. Across the whole study: T cells, B-cell-depleted T cells, or PBMCs supplied cDNA or gDNA.

The CDR3 totals 18 residues. The germline V gene has CDR1 SGHTA and CDR2 FQGTGA. The germline V and J ends were trimmed by 2 bases and 3 bases, with 17 bases remaining between them. In the original processing: Amplification of reference gene primers provided the estimated nucleated cell counts. Only in-frame clones appear in the TCRdb table, and some are missing; sequencing was by immunoSEQ multiplex PCR. V and J calls and clone size come straight from that table; D and trimming were deduced from the DNA. The sample lists 310,000 or so clones, approximately 88% occurring once. Living in roughly 23 US areas, the participants were between roughly 18 and 90 years of age. Participants' own reports of clinical history determined their cohort assignment.

Sequencing was done on a sample of PBMCs or T cells enriched from blood (not recorded which). This chain joins TRBV7-3 and TRBJ2-6; D might be TRBD1 (5 bases). The sequence was obtained from a woman aged 18-29 years who had recovered from COVID-19. CDR3 DNA: TGTGCCAGCAGCTTACTGGGAAGGGGCGCAGGTGGGGCCAACGTCCTGACTTTC. As protein: CASSLLGRGAGGANVLTF.